This TCR beta chain was identified during a study of OX40 agonist ivuxolimab in advanced cancers. Study context: Hepatocellular carcinoma, melanoma, renal cell or head and neck cancer was diagnosed in the dose-escalation patients. General study results and limits: No determination was made of the antigen specificity of the expanded peripheral T cells.

TCRdb keeps only in-frame clones here, not all; method: immunoSEQ multiplex PCR. Seen here are tens of thousands of clones, 80% to 90% observed once, and the top ten hold 4%. Systemic immunosuppression or a history of autoimmune disease excluded patients. The investigators sampled blood at baseline, at cycle 4 day 1, and at cycle 7 day 1. This CDR3 has 13 residues. V was shortened by 4 bases and J by 5 bases, with 11 bases between the two germline ends. Germline CDR1 reads SGHTA; CDR2 reads FQGTGA. As for this clone: Antigen: not known.

The TCR sequence derives from an adult with an advanced solid tumor such as melanoma, head and neck, liver or kidney cancer. The source was CD4+ or CD8+ T cells sorted from blood, collected in a trial of the OX40 agonist ivuxolimab. V and J are TRBV7-3 and TRBJ2-5; D possibly corresponds to TRBD2 (5 bases). The CDR3 bases are TGTGCCAGCAGCTCACTAGGTCGGGAGACCCAGTACTTC. It specifies CASSSLGRETQYF. The variable domain in full, completed from reference TRBV7-3 and TRBJ2-5, reads GAGVSQTPSNKVTEKGKYVELRCDPISGHTALYWYRQSLGQGPEFLIYFQGTGAADDSGLPNDRFFAVRPEGSVSTLKIQRTERGDSAVYLCASSSLGRETQYFGPGTRLLVL.